Here is one T cell receptor beta chain with its context. The CDR3 has 16 residues. Trimming stripped 0 bases from V and 2 bases from J, with 8 bases between. Germline V CDR1 and CDR2: SGHTA, FQGTGA. Those enrolled in Seattle joined during active infection and were followed longitudinally afterward. How the authors handled the data: From reference gene primer amplification, estimates of nucleated cell counts were derived. The table came from immunoSEQ multiplex PCR; TCRdb's copy has only in-frame clones and leaves some out. For V, J and clone size, that table is used; D and trimming come from the DNA. The sample lists about 180,000 clones, about three quarters occurring once. This entry comes from a study of blood T cell repertoires in COVID-19. For the study at large: Acute-phase and convalescent COVID-19 samples originated in the United States, Italy and Spain. PBMCs, B-cell-depleted T cells, or T cells provided the cDNA or gDNA that made up the material.

This chain links TRBV7-3 with TRBJ2-6; D is possibly TRBD2 (6 bases). The sequencing input was peripheral blood. The clonotype was recovered from a woman of 80 years or more with COVID-19, enrolled during active disease. The chain's CDR3 is CASSLTSGAGANVLTF. CDR3 nucleotides: TGTGCCAGCAGCTTAACGTCGGGGGCTGGGGCCAACGTCCTGACTTTC.